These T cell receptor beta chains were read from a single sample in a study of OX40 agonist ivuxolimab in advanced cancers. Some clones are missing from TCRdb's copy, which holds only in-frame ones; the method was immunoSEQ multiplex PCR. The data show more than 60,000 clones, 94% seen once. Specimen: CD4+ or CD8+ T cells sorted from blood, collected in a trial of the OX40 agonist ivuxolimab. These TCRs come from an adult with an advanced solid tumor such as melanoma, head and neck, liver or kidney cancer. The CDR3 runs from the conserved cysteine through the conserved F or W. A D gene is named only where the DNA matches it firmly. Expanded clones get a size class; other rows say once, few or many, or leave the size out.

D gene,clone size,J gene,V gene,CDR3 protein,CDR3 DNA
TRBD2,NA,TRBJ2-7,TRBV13,CASSSGTSGVNLSPEQYF,TGTGCCAGCAGCTCCGGGACTAGCGGGGTTAACCTAAGTCCCGAGCAGTACTTC
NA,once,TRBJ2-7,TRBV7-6,CASSLGGGLDEQYF,TGTGCCAGCAGCTTAGGCGGGGGCCTTGACGAGCAGTACTTC
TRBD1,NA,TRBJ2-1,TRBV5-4,CASRWTGGNEQFF,TGTGCCAGCAGGTGGACAGGGGGCAATGAGCAGTTCTTC
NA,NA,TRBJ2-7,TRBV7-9,CASSLAHSYYEQYF,TGTGCCAGCAGCTTAGCGCACAGCTACTACGAGCAGTACTTC
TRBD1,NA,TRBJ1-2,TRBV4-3,CASSQITGGRYGYTF,TGCGCCAGCAGCCAAATTACAGGGGGCCGGTATGGCTACACCTTC
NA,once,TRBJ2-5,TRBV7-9,CASSLALTRETQYF,TGTGCCAGCAGCTTAGCCCTGACTAGGGAGACCCAGTACTTC
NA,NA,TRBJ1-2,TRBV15,CATSRDQYVDSYGYTF,TGTGCCACCAGCAGAGATCAGTACGTGGACAGTTATGGCTACACCTTC
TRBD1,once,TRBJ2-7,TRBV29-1,CSAESGQGGRYEQYF,TGCAGCGCGGAGTCGGGACAGGGCGGTCGCTACGAGCAGTACTTC
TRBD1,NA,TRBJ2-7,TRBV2,CASSDSGGAAATYEQYF,TGTGCCAGCAGTGACTCAGGGGGAGCGGCCGCGACCTACGAGCAGTACTTC
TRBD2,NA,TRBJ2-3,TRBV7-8,CASSPYGGRISTDTQYF,TGTGCCAGCAGCCCCTACGGGGGGAGGATTAGCACAGATACGCAGTATTTT
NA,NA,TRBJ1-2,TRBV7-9,CASSGTGNVGSYGYTF,TGTGCCAGCAGTGGAACTGGAAACGTGGGGTCCTATGGCTACACCTTC
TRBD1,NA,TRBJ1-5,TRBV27,CASSSSRQGALNQPQHF,TGTGCCAGCAGTTCCTCCCGACAGGGGGCCCTCAATCAGCCCCAGCATTTT
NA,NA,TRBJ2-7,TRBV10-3,CAIGLTYEQYF,TGTGCCATCGGACTTACCTACGAGCAGTACTTC
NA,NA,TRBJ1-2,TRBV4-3,CASSLEWGLNYGYTF,TGCGCCAGCAGCTTAGAGTGGGGGCTTAACTATGGCTACACCTTC
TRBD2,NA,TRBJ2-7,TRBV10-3,CAIIRLAVNYEQYF,TGTGCCATCATCCGACTAGCGGTTAACTACGAGCAGTACTTC
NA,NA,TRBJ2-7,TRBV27,CASSWQSSYEQYF,TGTGCCAGCAGTTGGCAATCCTCCTACGAGCAGTACTTC
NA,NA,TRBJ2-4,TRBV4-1,CASSQSGGRGAKNIQYF,TGCGCCAGCAGCCAATCTGGTGGGAGAGGGGCCAAAAACATTCAGTACTTC
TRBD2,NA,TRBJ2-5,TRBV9,CASSVGSGRVGETQYF,TGTGCCAGCAGCGTAGGTAGCGGGAGGGTCGGGGAGACCCAGTACTTC
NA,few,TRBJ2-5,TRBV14,CASSQGVLKETQYF,TGTGCCAGCAGCCAAGGGGTTCTGAAAGAGACCCAGTACTTC
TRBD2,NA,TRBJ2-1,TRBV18,CASSPLGEGPYNEQFF,TGTGCCAGCTCACCACTCGGGGAGGGGCCGTACAATGAGCAGTTCTTC
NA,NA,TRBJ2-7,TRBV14,CASSQDGGIYEQYF,TGTGCCAGCAGCCAAGATGGGGGGATCTACGAGCAGTACTTC
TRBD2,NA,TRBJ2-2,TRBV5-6,CASSLVIGREGNTGELFF,TGTGCCAGCAGCTTGGTGATCGGGCGGGAGGGGAACACCGGGGAGCTGTTTTTT
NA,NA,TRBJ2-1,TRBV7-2,CASSLEVRLYNEQFF,TGTGCCAGCAGCTTAGAGGTTCGACTGTACAATGAGCAGTTCTTC
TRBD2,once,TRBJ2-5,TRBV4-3,CASSPGTSVIETQYF,TGCGCCAGCAGCCCCGGGACTAGCGTTATAGAGACCCAGTACTTC
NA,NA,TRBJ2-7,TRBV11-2,CASSFESSYEQYF,TGTGCCAGCAGCTTTGAGAGCTCCTACGAGCAGTACTTC